Listed below are T cell receptor beta chains from one sample, sequenced in a study of graft-versus-host responses after intestinal transplantation. Here immunoSEQ multiplex PCR was the method, and the copy in TCRdb shows in-frame clones only, minus some. The table includes some 100,000 clones, just under 95% detected once. The antigens these receptors bind are not known. The specimen was unstimulated CD8+ T cells sorted from spleen or lymph node cells, collected before transplant. The receptors shown here come from a human donor who was the organ donor for an intestinal transplant. Both conserved end residues are part of each CDR3. The D gene is left open where the match is weak.

v_gene	j_gene	d_gene	CDR3aa	CDR3nt
TRBV4-1	TRBJ2-1	TRBD2	CASSQGAGTSPNEQFF	TGCGCCAGCAGCCAAGGAGCCGGGACTAGCCCAAATGAGCAGTTCTTC
TRBV5-4	TRBJ1-2	-	CASSPAPGGLSRVYGYTF	TGTGCCAGCAGCCCAGCCCCGGGGGGCCTTTCCCGCGTATATGGCTACACCTTC
TRBV13	TRBJ2-7	TRBD1	CASSSGTDTYEQYF	TGTGCCAGCAGTTCAGGGACAGATACCTACGAGCAGTACTTC
TRBV7-6	TRBJ2-7	TRBD2	CASSPGRRGYEQYF	TGTGCCAGCAGCCCCGGGAGGAGGGGCTACGAGCAGTACTTC
TRBV30	TRBJ2-5	TRBD1	CAWSVTDRPYF	TGTGCCTGGAGTGTAACGGACAGGCCGTACTTC
TRBV28	TRBJ1-2	-	CASTWDPFGRGYTF	TGTGCCAGCACCTGGGATCCATTCGGGAGGGGCTACACCTTC
TRBV4-1	TRBJ2-2	-	CASSEREGGVTGELFF	TGCGCCAGCAGCGAAAGGGAAGGGGGAGTCACCGGGGAGCTGTTTTTT
TRBV2	TRBJ2-5	-	CASSDAQLTWETQYF	TGTGCCAGCAGTGATGCGCAGTTGACTTGGGAGACCCAGTACTTC
TRBV28	TRBJ1-6	-	CASSPTVENSPLHF	TGTGCCAGCAGTCCGACAGTGGAAAATTCACCCCTCCACTTT
TRBV28	TRBJ2-7	TRBD2	CAINTPGGRASRYEQYF	TGTGCCATCAATACCCCTGGCGGGAGGGCCTCCCGGTACGAGCAGTACTTC
TRBV27	TRBJ1-6	-	CASRPGRPNSPLHF	TGTGCCAGCCGCCCGGGAAGACCTAATTCACCCCTCCACTTT
TRBV28	TRBJ2-1	-	CASSFSNEQFF	TGTGCCAGCAGTTTTAGCAATGAGCAGTTCTTC
TRBV20-1	TRBJ1-1	-	CSAPRDTEAFF	TGCAGTGCTCCCAGGGACACTGAAGCTTTCTTT
TRBV6-1	TRBJ1-1	-	CASSDDSHMRHMNTEAFF	TGTGCCAGCAGTGACGACAGCCACATGAGGCATATGAACACTGAAGCTTTCTTT
TRBV6-6	TRBJ2-1	TRBD2	CASRPTSGRYYNEQFF	TGTGCCAGCAGACCTACTAGCGGGCGATACTACAATGAGCAGTTCTTC
TRBV9	TRBJ1-5	-	CASSVDGGGQPQHF	TGTGCCAGCAGCGTAGACGGGGGGGGGCAGCCCCAGCATTTT
TRBV27	TRBJ2-1	-	CASSEGDYLYNEQFF	TGTGCCAGCAGTGAGGGGGACTACCTCTACAATGAGCAGTTCTTC
TRBV2	TRBJ1-1	TRBD1	CASSYRGMNTEAFF	TGTGCCAGCAGCTACAGGGGAATGAACACTGAAGCTTTCTTT
TRBV11-2	TRBJ2-3	-	CASSLGGLSTDTQYF	TGTGCCAGCAGCTTAGGCGGACTTAGCACAGATACGCAGTATTTT
TRBV2	TRBJ1-2	-	CASTHSYGYTF	TGTGCCAGCACGCACTCCTATGGCTACACCTTC
TRBV28	TRBJ1-1	-	CASSLSVYTEAFF	TGTGCCAGCAGTTTGTCCGTGTACACTGAAGCTTTCTTT
TRBV27	TRBJ2-7	TRBD2	CASSLRGVGTRGYEQYF	TGTGCCAGCAGTTTAAGGGGGGTGGGGACTAGAGGTTACGAGCAGTACTTC
TRBV2	TRBJ1-1	TRBD1	CASSERDRAEAFF	TGTGCCAGCAGTGAACGGGACAGGGCTGAAGCTTTCTTT
TRBV29-1	TRBJ2-7	-	CSVVALRGRIHEQYF	TGCAGCGTTGTAGCCCTCCGGGGTAGAATCCACGAGCAGTACTTC
TRBV5-6	TRBJ2-6	-	CASSPTPGQGANVLTF	TGTGCCAGCAGCCCTACCCCAGGACAGGGGGCCAACGTCCTGACTTTC
TRBV6-1	TRBJ2-7	-	CASIGTSYEQYF	TGTGCCAGCATAGGGACAAGCTACGAGCAGTACTTC
TRBV7-9	TRBJ1-2	-	CASSFPPFISGDKNGYTF	TGTGCCAGCAGCTTCCCTCCCTTTATCTCCGGCGACAAGAATGGCTACACCTTC
TRBV5-1	TRBJ2-2	TRBD2	CASSLGLFSRGITGELFF	TGCGCCAGCAGCTTGGGACTTTTTTCGCGGGGGATCACCGGGGAGCTGTTTTTT